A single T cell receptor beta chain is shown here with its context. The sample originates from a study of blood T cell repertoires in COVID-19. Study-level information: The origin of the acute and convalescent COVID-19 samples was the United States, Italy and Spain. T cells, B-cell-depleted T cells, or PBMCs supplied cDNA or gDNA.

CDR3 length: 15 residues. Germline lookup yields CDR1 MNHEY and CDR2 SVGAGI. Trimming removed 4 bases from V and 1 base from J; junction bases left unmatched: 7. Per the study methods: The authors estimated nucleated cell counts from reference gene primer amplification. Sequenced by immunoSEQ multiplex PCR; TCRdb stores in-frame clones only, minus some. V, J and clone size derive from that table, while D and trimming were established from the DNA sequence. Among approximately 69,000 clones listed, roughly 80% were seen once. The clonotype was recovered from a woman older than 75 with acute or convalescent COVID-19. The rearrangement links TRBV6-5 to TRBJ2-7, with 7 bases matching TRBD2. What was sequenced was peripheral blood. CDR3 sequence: CASSSEGGSSYEQYF. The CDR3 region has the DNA TGTGCCAGCAGTTCGGAGGGAGGGTCGTCCTACGAGCAGTACTTC.